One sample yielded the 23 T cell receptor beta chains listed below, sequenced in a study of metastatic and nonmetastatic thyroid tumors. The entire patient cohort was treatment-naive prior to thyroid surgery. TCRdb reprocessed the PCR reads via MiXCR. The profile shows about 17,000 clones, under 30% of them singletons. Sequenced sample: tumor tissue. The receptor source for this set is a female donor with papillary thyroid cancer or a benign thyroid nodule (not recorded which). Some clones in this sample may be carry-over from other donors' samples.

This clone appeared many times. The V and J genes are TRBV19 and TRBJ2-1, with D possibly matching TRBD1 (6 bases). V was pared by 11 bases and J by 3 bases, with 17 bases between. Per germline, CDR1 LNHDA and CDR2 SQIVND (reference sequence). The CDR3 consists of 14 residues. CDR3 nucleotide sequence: TGTGCCGGGCCCGGGACACATTACTACAATGAGCAGTTCTTC. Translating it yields CAGPGTHYYNEQFF. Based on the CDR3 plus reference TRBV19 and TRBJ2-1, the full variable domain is DGGITQSPKYLFRKEGQNVTLSCEQNLNHDAMYWYRQDPGQGLRLIYYSQIVNDFQKGDIAEGYSVSREKKESFPLTVTSAQKNPTAFYLCAGPGTHYYNEQFFGPGTRLTVL.

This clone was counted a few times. The CDR3 protein is CATTDAVSGNTIYF. In nucleotides, the CDR3 is TGTGCCACCACTGATGCAGTCTCTGGAAACACCATATATTTT. The chain combines TRBV19 with TRBJ1-3; no definite D call. The CDR3 is 14 amino acids. Germline V CDR1 and CDR2: LNHDA, SQIVND (reference sequence). V dropped 10 bases and J dropped 0 bases, with 13 bases sitting between them.

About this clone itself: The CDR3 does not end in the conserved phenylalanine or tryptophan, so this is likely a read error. In DNA form, the CDR3 reads TGCAGTGCGGCCACCGGGACACCAACCTACGAGCAGTACTCC. It translates to CSAATGTPTYEQYS. The rearrangement joins TRBV20-1 to TRBJ2-7, with D possibly TRBD1 on 6 matching bases. Trimming stripped 6 bases from V and 2 bases from J, with 17 bases between. CDR3 length equals 14 residues. Germline CDR1 reads DFQATT; CDR2 reads SNEGSKA (reference sequence).

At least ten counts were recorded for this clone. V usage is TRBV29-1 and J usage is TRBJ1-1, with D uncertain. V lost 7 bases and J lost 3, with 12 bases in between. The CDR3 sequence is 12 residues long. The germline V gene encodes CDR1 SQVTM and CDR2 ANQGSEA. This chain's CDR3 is CSAHPSDTEAFF. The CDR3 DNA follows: TGCAGCGCCCACCCTTCAGACACTGAAGCTTTCTTT.

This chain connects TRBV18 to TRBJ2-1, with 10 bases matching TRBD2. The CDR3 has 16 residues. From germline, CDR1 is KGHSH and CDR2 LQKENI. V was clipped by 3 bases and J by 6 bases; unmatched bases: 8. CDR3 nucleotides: TGTGCCAGCTCACCGATTCAGGCTAGCGGGAGCAATGAGCAGTTCTTC. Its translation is CASSPIQASGSNEQFF.

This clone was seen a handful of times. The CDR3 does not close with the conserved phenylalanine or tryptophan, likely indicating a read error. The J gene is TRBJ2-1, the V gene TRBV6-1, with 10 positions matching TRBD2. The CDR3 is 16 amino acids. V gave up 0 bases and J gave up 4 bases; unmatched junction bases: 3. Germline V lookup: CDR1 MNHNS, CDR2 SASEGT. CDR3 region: CASSEAAGGGYNEQFL. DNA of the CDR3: TGTGCCAGCAGTGAAGCAGCGGGAGGGGGGTACAATGAGCAGTTCCTC.

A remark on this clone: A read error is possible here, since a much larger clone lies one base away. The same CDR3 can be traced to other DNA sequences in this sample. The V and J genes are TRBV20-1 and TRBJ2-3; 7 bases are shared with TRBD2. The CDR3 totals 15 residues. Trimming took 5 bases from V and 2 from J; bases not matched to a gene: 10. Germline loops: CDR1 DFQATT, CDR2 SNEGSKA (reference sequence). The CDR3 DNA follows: TGCAGTGCTGCTTCCGGTACTAGCGCCACAGATACGCAGTATTTT. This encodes CSAASGTSATDTQYF.

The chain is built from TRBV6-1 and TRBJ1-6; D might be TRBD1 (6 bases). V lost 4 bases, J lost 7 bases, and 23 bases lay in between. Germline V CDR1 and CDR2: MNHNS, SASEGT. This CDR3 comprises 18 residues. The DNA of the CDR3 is TGTGCCAGCAGTGTGGTTGGGCAGGGGTCGCCTGAAAATTCACCCCTCCACTTT. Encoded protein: CASSVVGQGSPENSPLHF.

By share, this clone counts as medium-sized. The CDR3 loop is CAGVRKGEQYF. For the CDR3, the DNA is TGTGCCGGAGTACGGAAAGGCGAGCAGTACTTC. The chain employs TRBV2 and TRBJ2-7; no clear D gene. In germline, CDR1 is SNHLY, CDR2 FYNNEI. The V end was cut by 11 bases, the J end by 6 bases, with 14 bases between. CDR3 length equals 11 residues.

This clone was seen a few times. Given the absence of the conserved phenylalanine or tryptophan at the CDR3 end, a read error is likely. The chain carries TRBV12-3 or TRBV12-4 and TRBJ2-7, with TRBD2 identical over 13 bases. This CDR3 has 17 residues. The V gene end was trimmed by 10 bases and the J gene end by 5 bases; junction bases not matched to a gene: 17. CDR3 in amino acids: CAIPTWTSGSRSHEQYS. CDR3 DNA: TGTGCCATTCCAACCTGGACTAGCGGGAGTAGGTCCCACGAGCAGTACTCC.

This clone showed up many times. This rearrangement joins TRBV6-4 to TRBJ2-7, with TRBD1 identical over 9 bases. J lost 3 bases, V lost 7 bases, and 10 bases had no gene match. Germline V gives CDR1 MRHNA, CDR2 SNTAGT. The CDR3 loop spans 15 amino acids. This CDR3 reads CASKGGTGPDYEQYF. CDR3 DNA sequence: TGTGCCAGCAAGGGGGGGACAGGGCCTGACTACGAGCAGTACTTC.

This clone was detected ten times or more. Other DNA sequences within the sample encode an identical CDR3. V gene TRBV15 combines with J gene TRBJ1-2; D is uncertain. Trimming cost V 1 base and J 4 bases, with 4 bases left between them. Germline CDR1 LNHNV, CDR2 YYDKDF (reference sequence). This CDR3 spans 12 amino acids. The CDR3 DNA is TGTGCCACCAGCAGAGTGTCCTATGGCTACACCTTC. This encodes CATSRVSYGYTF.

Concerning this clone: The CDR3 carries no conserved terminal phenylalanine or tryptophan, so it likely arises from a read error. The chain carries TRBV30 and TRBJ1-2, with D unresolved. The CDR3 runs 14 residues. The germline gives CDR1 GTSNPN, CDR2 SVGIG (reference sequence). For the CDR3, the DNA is TGTTCCTGGAGTCCTGAGAGCGTTCGGTGGGGCTACACCATC. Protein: CSWSPESVRWGYTI.

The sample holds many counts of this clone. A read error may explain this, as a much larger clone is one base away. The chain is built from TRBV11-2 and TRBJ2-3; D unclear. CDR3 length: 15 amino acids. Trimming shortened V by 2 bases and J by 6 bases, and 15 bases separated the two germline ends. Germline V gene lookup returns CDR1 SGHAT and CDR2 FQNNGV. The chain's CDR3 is CASSLFGMPDDTQYF. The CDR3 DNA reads TGTGCCAGCAGCTTATTTGGTATGCCCGACGATACGCAGTATTTT.

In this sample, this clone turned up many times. This chain's CDR3 is CAWRKAGKETQYF. DNA of the CDR3: TGTGCCTGGAGGAAGGCTGGCAAAGAGACCCAGTACTTC. V gene TRBV30 combines with J gene TRBJ2-5; D remains ambiguous. V lost 3 bases, J lost 3 bases, and 11 bases lay in between. This CDR3 spans 13 amino acids. The V gene's germline CDR1 is GTSNPN and CDR2 SVGIG (reference sequence). Full variable domain (outside the CDR3, taken from reference TRBV30 and TRBJ2-5): SQTIHQWPATLVQPVGSPLSLECTVEGTSNPNLYWYRQAAGRGLQLLFYSVGIGQISSEVPQNLSASRPQDRQFILSSKKLLLSDSGFYLCAWRKAGKETQYFGPGTRLLVL.

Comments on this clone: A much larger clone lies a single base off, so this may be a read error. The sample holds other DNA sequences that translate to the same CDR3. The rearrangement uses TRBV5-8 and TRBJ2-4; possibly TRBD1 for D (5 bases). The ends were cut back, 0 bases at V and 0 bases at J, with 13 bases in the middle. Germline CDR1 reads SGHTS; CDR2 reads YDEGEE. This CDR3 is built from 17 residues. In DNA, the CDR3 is TGTGCCAGCAGCTTGGTGCAGGGTGTCGGAGCCAAAAACATTCAGTACTTC. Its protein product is CASSLVQGVGAKNIQYF.

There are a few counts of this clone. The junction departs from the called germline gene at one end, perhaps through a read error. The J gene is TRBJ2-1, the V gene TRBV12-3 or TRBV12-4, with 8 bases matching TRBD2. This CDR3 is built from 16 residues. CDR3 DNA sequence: TGTGCCAGCAGCCCGAGGGGTAATAGCGGGGAGAATGAGCAGTTATTC. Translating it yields CASSPRGNSGENEQLF.

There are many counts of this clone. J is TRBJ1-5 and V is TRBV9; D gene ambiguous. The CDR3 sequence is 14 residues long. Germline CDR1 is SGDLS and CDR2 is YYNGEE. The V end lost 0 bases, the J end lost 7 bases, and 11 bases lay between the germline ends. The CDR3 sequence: CASSVESSVQPQHF. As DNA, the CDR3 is TGTGCCAGCAGCGTAGAGTCGAGTGTCCAGCCCCAGCATTTT.

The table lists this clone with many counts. The CDR3 sequence is CASSLWTGTSYEQYF. The CDR3 DNA is TGTGCCAGTAGTCTTTGGACAGGGACGTCCTACGAGCAGTACTTC. The V call is TRBV19, the J call TRBJ2-7; 8 nucleotides align to TRBD1. CDR1 LNHDA and CDR2 SQIVND come from the germline V gene (reference sequence). The CDR3 covers 15 residues. The V segment lost 5 bases and the J segment 1 base; nucleotides outside the gene matches: 7.

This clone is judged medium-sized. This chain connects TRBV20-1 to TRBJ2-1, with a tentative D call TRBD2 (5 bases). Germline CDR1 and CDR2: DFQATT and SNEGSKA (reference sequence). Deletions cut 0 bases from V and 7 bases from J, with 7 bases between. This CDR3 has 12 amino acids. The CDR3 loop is CSARDKRNEQFF. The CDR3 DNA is TGCAGTGCTAGAGATAAGCGGAATGAGCAGTTCTTC.

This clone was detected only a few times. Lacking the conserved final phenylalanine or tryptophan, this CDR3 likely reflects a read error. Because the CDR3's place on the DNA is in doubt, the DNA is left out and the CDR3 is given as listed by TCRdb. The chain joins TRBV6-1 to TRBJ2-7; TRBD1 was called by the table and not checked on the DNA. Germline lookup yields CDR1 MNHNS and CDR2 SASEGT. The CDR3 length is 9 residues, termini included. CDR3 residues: CASRRNRDR.

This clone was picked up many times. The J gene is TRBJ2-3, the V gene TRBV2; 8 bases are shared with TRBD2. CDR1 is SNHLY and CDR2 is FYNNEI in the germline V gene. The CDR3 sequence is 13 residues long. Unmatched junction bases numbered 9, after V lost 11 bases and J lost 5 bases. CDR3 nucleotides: TGTGCCTGCTGGGGCGGGGGGAGAGATACGCAGTATTTT. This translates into CACWGGGRDTQYF.

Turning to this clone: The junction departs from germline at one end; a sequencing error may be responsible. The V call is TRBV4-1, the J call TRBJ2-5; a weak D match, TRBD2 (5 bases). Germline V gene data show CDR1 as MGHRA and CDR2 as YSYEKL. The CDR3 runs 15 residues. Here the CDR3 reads CASGQVWAPGETQYF. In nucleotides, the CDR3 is TGTGCCAGCGGCCAAGTATGGGCTCCGGGAGAGACCCAGTACTTC.